This T cell receptor beta chain was documented in a study of blood T cell repertoires in COVID-19. Cohorts were assigned according to the clinical history that participants reported. V lost 4 bases, J lost 4 bases, and 13 bases lay in between. Germline CDR1 SGDLS, CDR2 YYNGEE. The CDR3 contains 14 residues. As originally analysed: How many nucleated cells were present was estimated from reference gene primer amplification. Repertoires were generated with immunoSEQ multiplex PCR, while TCRdb's copy carries only in-frame clones and drops some. That table supplies the V and J calls and clone size; D and trimming were determined from the DNA. The data show 220,000 or so clones, 85% to 90% seen once.

This chain connects TRBV9 to TRBJ2-3; TRBD1 might be the D (6 bases). The receptor's source is a young woman in a cohort exposed to, infected with or recovered from COVID-19 (not recorded which). The specimen sequenced was PBMCs or T cells enriched from blood (not recorded which). CDR3 residues: CASSPRTVADTQYF. Here the CDR3 DNA reads TGTGCCAGCAGCCCGCGGACAGTAGCAGATACGCAGTATTTT.